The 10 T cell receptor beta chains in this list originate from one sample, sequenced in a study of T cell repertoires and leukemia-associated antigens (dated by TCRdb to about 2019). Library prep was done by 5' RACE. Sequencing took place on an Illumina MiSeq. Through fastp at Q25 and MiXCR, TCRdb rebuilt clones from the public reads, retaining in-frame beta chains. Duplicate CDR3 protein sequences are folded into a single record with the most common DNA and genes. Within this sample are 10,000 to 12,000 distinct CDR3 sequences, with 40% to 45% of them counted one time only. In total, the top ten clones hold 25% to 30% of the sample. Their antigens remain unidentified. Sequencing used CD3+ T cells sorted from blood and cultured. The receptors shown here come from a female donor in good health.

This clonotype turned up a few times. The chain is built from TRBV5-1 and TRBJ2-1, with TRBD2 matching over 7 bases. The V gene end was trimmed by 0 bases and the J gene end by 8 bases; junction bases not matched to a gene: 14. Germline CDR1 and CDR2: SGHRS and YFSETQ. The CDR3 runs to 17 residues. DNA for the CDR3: TGCGCCAGCAGCTTGGCCCTCTCGGCGGGAGTGTTTCATGAGCAGTTCTTC. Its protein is CASSLALSAGVFHEQFF.

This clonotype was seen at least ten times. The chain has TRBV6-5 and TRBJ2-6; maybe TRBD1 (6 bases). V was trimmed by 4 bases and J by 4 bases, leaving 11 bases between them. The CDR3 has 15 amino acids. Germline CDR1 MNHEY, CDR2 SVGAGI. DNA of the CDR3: TGTGCCAGCAGTTTTACAGGGACCGGGGCCAACGTCCTGACTTTC. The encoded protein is CASSFTGTGANVLTF.

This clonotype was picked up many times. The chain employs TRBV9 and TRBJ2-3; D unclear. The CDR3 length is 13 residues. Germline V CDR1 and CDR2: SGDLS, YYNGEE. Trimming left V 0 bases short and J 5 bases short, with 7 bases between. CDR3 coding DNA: TGTGCCAGCAGCGTAGATGACATAGATACGCAGTATTTT. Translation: CASSVDDIDTQYF.

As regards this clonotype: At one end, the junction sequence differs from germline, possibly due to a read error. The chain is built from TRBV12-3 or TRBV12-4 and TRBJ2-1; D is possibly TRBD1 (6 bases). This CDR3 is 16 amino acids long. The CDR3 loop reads CASSWSVGPGQGEQFF. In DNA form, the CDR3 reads TGCGCCAGCAGCTGGAGCGTAGGGCCGGGACAAGGAGAGCAGTTCTTC.

The CDR3 DNA sequence: TGCGCCAGCAGCCAAGCGGGGACAGGGGTCGTCGAGCAGTACTTC. It translates to CASSQAGTGVVEQYF. The rearrangement joins TRBV4-1 to TRBJ2-7; 10 bases agree with TRBD1. Germline values: CDR1 MGHRA, CDR2 YSYEKL. This CDR3 spans 15 amino acids. V gave up 1 base and J gave up 6 bases; unmatched junction bases: 6.

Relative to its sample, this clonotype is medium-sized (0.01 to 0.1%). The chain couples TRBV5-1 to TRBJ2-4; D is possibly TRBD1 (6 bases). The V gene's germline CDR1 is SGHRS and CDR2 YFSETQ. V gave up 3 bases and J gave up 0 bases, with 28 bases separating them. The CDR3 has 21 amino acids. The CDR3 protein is CASSSASGPNRDVVAKNIQYF. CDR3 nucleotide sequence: TGCGCCAGCAGCTCCGCCTCAGGCCCTAACAGGGACGTGGTAGCCAAAAACATTCAGTACTTC.

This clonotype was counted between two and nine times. In DNA, the CDR3 is TGTGCCAGCAGCTTGGATAGGGGGCATGGAAACACCATATATTTT. It encodes CASSLDRGHGNTIYF. The rearrangement links TRBV7-9 to TRBJ1-3; 7 bases line up with TRBD1. The germline gives CDR1 SEHNR, CDR2 FQNEAQ (reference sequence). The CDR3 extends over 15 amino acids. With V trimmed by 3 bases and J by 3 bases, 5 bases remained unmatched. The entire variable domain, with the rest obtained from reference TRBV7-9 and TRBJ1-3, is as follows: DTGVSQNPRHKITKRGQNVTFRCDPISEHNRLYWYRQTLGQGPEFLTYFQNEAQLEKSRLLSDRFSAERPKGSFSTLEIQRTEQGDSAMYLCASSLDRGHGNTIYFGEGSWLTVV.

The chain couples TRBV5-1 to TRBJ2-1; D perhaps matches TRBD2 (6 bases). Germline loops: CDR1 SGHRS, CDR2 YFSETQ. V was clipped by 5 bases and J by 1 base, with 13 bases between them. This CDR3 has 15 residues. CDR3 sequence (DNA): TGCGCCAGCAGTTATCTAGCGACATCCTACAATGAGCAGTTCTTC. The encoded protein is CASSYLATSYNEQFF.

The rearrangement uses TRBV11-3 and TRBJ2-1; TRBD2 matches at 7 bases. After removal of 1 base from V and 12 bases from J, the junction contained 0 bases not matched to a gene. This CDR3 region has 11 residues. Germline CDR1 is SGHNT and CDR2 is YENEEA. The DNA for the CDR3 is TGTGCCAGCAGCTTAGCGGGAGGGCAGTTCTTC. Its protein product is CASSLAGGQFF.

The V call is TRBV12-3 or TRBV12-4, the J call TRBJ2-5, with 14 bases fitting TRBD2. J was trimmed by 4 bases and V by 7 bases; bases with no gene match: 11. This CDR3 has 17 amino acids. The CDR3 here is CASMRGTSGSGLETQYF. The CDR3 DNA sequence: TGTGCCAGCATGAGAGGGACTAGCGGGAGTGGGCTAGAGACCCAGTACTTC.